Below, 9 T cell receptor beta chains from the same sample are listed, as sequenced in a study of long-term antiretroviral therapy in people with HIV. Sequencing used immunoSEQ v3.0 at survey level. TCRdb keeps only in-frame clones here, not all; method: immunoSEQ multiplex PCR. Among around 16,000 clones listed, approximately 72% were seen once. Material: unsorted PBMCs, obtained 3.2 years after starting antiretroviral therapy. These receptors were taken from a woman aged 40 to 50 with HIV.

This clone turned up a few times. The chain has TRBV7-8 and TRBJ2-3; 11 nucleotides align to TRBD2. The CDR3 is 15 amino acids. V was pared by 5 bases and J by 3 bases, with 4 bases of the junction left unmatched. The germline V gene has CDR1 SGHVS and CDR2 FQNEAQ. This chain's CDR3 is CASSISGGGTDTQYF. Written as DNA, the CDR3 is TGTGCCAGCAGCATTAGCGGGGGGGGGACAGATACGCAGTATTTT.

The chain combines TRBV19 with TRBJ2-5; D remains unclear. Looked up from germline, CDR1 is LNHDA and CDR2 is SQIVND (reference sequence). This CDR3 comprises 14 residues. V lost 5 bases and J lost 0, with 10 bases in between. The CDR3 DNA follows: TGTGCCAGTAGTTTTTCTCGGGACCAAGAGACCCAGTACTTC. This translates into CASSFSRDQETQYF.

The chain is built from TRBV29-1 and TRBJ1-1; D is uncertain. CDR1 and CDR2 from the germline V gene are SQVTM and ANQGSEA. The CDR3 sequence is 13 residues long. Trimming removed 3 bases from V and 0 bases from J, with 8 bases in between. The CDR3 DNA reads TGCAGCGTTGAGGGTGAAATGAACACTGAAGCTTTCTTT. It yields the protein CSVEGEMNTEAFF.

The chain recombines TRBV27 with TRBJ1-5; 8 bases line up with TRBD1. The CDR3 consists of 15 residues. V shed 5 bases, J shed 3 bases, and the junction held 6 bases outside the gene matches. CDR1 and CDR2 (germline): MNHEY, SMNVEV (reference sequence). The CDR3 reads CASSPATGANQPQHF. DNA of the CDR3: TGTGCCAGCAGTCCGGCGACAGGGGCCAATCAGCCCCAGCATTTT.

The V and J genes are TRBV7-9 and TRBJ1-1, with D maybe TRBD1 (6 bases). Trimming took off 7 bases at V and 1 base at J, with 22 bases between the two ends. Germline-derived CDR1 and CDR2 are SEHNR and FQNEAQ (reference sequence). The CDR3 spans 17 residues. Here the CDR3 DNA reads TGTGCCAGCACCCCCCCCCAGGGGCTCTACCCGAACACTGAAGCTTTCTTT. Its translation is CASTPPQGLYPNTEAFF. The whole variable domain, remainder taken from reference TRBV7-9 and TRBJ1-1, is DTGVSQNPRHKITKRGQNVTFRCDPISEHNRLYWYRQTLGQGPEFLTYFQNEAQLEKSRLLSDRFSAERPKGSFSTLEIQRTEQGDSAMYLCASTPPQGLYPNTEAFFGQGTRLTVV.

This clone appeared once. The chain recombines TRBV7-9 with TRBJ2-2; 8 bases are a match to TRBD1. Trimming took 2 bases from V and 7 from J; bases not matched to a gene: 6. This CDR3 has 15 residues. The germline CDR1 and CDR2 sequences are SEHNR and FQNEAQ (reference sequence). In DNA form, the CDR3 reads TGTGCCAGCAGCTTACAGGACAGGGTTGGCGGGGAGCTGTTTTTT. Its protein product is CASSLQDRVGGELFF.

The J gene is TRBJ2-3, the V gene TRBV7-2; 9 positions agree with TRBD2. This CDR3 region has 14 residues. V trimming: 4 bases; J trimming: 1 base; junction bases outside the gene matches: 0. Germline V gene data show CDR1 as SGHTA and CDR2 as FQGNSA. The chain's CDR3 is CASSSSGGTDTQYF. The DNA of the CDR3 is TGTGCCAGCAGCTCTAGCGGGGGCACAGATACGCAGTATTTT.

This chain connects TRBV5-1 to TRBJ1-1; D call uncertain. With 4 bases removed from V and 0 bases from J, the gap between germline ends came to 13 bases. Germline V CDR1 and CDR2: SGHRS, YFSETQ. The CDR3 consists of 15 residues. The DNA of the CDR3 is TGCGCCAGCAGCGCCGGACGGACCCTGAACACTGAAGCTTTCTTT. It codes for CASSAGRTLNTEAFF.

This chain connects TRBV7-8 to TRBJ1-2; 8 nucleotides agree with TRBD1. Looked up from germline, CDR1 is SGHVS and CDR2 is FQNEAQ. The CDR3 spans 13 residues. The junction had 5 bases not matched to a gene; V was cut back by 3 bases and J by 8 bases. The CDR3 DNA sequence: TGTGCCAGCAGCTTTTCGACAGGGGTGGGCTACACCTTC. Translated: CASSFSTGVGYTF.